This note documents a single T cell receptor (beta chain) sequence. With V trimmed by 7 bases and J by 1 base, 16 bases remained unmatched. The CDR3 totals 18 residues. The protocol was immunoSEQ multiplex PCR, while the TCRdb copy is restricted to in-frame clones and leaves out a portion. The sample contains more than 45,000 clones, 70% to 85% of which appear only once. This specimen belongs to a study of blood T cell repertoires in COVID-19. What was sequenced was peripheral blood. This clonotype was sampled from a human donor in a cohort sampled during active COVID-19. This chain connects TRBV23-1 to TRBJ2-7, with 10 bases identical to TRBD1. TRBV23-1 is noted as an ORF with a role that remains uncertain. The CDR3 reads CASIRDRGLLISSYEQYF. The CDR3 bases are TGCGCCAGCATTCGGGACAGGGGACTCCTAATCAGTTCCTACGAGCAGTACTTC.